Sequencing of this T cell receptor (beta chain) was carried out in a study of T cells after yellow fever vaccination. 5'RACE template switching generated TCR cDNA, adding a universal primer site and UMIs. TCRdb independently ran MiXCR on the 5' RACE reads; one entry per CDR3 protein. This sample has 550,000 to 750,000 distinct CDR3 sequences; roughly 14% occur once, and the top ten carry about 14%. General study points: It was a weaker secondary response, yet one that peaked faster, at day 5 versus 15.

A note on this clonotype: The antigen is undetermined.

This receptor was taken from a man aged 30 to 45 who received the YFV17D yellow fever vaccine. The sample in question was PBMCs, obtained on the day of the yellow fever booster vaccination.

CDR3 DNA sequence: TGCGCCAGCAGTGATGGCAGGGGGAGACCCTACGAGCAGTACTTC. Its protein is CASSDGRGRPYEQYF. V and J are TRBV10-1 and TRBJ2-7; 7 bases fit TRBD1. Trimming removed 3 bases from V and 2 bases from J; junction bases left unmatched: 7. Germline V gene lookup returns CDR1 WNHNN and CDR2 SYGVQD (reference sequence). The CDR3 runs 15 residues.